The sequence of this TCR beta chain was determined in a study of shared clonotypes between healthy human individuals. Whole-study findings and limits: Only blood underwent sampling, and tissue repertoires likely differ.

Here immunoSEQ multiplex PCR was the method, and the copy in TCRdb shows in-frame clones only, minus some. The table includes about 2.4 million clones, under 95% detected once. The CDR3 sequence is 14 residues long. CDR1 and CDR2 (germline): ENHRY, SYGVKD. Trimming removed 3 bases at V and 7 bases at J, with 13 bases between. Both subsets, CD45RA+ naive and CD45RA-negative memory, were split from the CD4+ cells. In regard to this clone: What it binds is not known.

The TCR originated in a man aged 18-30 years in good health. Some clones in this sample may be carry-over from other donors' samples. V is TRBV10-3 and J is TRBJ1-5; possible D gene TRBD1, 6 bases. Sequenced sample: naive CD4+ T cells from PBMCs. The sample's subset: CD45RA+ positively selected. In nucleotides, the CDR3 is TGTGCCATCAGTGAAGCCCGGGACACGCAGCCCCAGCATTTT. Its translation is CAISEARDTQPQHF.